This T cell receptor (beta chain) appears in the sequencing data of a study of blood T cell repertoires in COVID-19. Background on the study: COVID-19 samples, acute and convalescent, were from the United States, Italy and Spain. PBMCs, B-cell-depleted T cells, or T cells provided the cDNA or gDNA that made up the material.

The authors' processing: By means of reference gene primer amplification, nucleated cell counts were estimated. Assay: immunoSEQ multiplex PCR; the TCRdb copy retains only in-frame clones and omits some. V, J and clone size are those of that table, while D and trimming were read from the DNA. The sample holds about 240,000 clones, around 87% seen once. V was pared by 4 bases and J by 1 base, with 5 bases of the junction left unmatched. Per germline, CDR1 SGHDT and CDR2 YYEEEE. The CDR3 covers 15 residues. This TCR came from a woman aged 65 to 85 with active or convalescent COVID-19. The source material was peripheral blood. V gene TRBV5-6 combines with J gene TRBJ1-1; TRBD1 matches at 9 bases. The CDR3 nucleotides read TGTGCCAGCAGCCTGACGGACAGGGGGAACACTGAAGCTTTCTTT. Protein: CASSLTDRGNTEAFF. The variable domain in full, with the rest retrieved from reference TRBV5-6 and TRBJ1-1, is DAGVTQSPTHLIKTRGQQVTLRCSPKSGHDTVSWYQQALGQGPQFIFQYYEEEERQRGNFPDRFSGHQFPNYSSELNVNALLLGDSALYLCASSLTDRGNTEAFFGQGTRLTVV.